Below, 22 T cell receptor beta chains from the same sample are listed, as sequenced in a study of OX40 agonist ivuxolimab in advanced cancers. The protocol was immunoSEQ multiplex PCR, while the TCRdb copy is restricted to in-frame clones and leaves out a portion. The sample yields 25,000 to 30,000 clones, about 76% seen once. The starting material was CD4+ or CD8+ T cells sorted from blood, obtained in a trial of the OX40 agonist ivuxolimab. All receptors derive from an adult with an advanced solid tumor such as melanoma, head and neck, liver or kidney cancer.

The gene calls are TRBV6-5 and TRBJ1-1, with a tentative D call TRBD1 (6 bases). V lost 0 bases to trimming and J lost 4 bases, with 12 bases between them. The CDR3 length is 15 residues. Germline V lookup: CDR1 MNHEY, CDR2 SVGAGI. CDR3 loop: CASSYSRGASTEAFF. The DNA of the CDR3 is TGTGCCAGCAGTTACTCGCGGGGGGCGAGCACTGAAGCTTTCTTT.

The gene calls are TRBV14 and TRBJ1-2; D not resolved. This CDR3 contains 16 residues. Germline CDR1 SGHDN, CDR2 FVKESK. V was cut by 2 bases and J by 2 bases, with 15 bases left in between. CDR3 in DNA: TGTGCCAGCAGCCAAAAAGGGCCCGACCCCAACTATGGCTACACCTTC. Protein product: CASSQKGPDPNYGYTF.

V is TRBV10-3 and J is TRBJ2-2; 8 positions match TRBD1. Germline V lookup: CDR1 ENHRY, CDR2 SYGVKD. The CDR3 has 15 residues. V shed 7 bases and J 1 base; nucleotides not matched to a gene: 5. The CDR3 loop is CAITTGTGNTGELFF. As DNA, the CDR3 is TGTGCCATCACAACCGGGACAGGGAACACCGGGGAGCTGTTTTTT.

The rearrangement links TRBV6-5 to TRBJ2-6; no firm D call. V was pared by 2 bases and J by 0 bases, with 5 bases between. Germline assignment: CDR1 MNHEY and CDR2 SVGAGI. There are 15 residues in the CDR3. The CDR3 region has the DNA TGTGCCAGCAGTTACAGTATCTCTGGGGCCAACGTCCTGACTTTC. Encoded protein: CASSYSISGANVLTF.

This clone was detected a few times. The chain has TRBV14 and TRBJ1-1, with D tentatively TRBD1 (6 bases). Between the trimmed V and J ends, which lost 1 base and 3 bases, there was a span of 12 bases. Germline CDR1 reads SGHDN; CDR2 reads FVKESK. The CDR3 spans 15 residues. The CDR3 here is CASSQGRGQHTEAFF. The CDR3 DNA reads TGTGCCAGCAGCCAAGGAAGGGGACAACACACTGAAGCTTTCTTT.

The CDR3 protein is CASSLDWYQRTEAFF. Written as DNA, the CDR3 is TGTGCCAGCAGCTTAGATTGGTACCAGCGGACTGAAGCTTTCTTT. The chain joins TRBV7-2 to TRBJ1-1; D uncertain. CDR1 is SGHTA, CDR2 FQGNSA, per germline. The ends were cut back, 1 base at V and 5 bases at J, with 14 bases in the middle. The CDR3 is 15 residues long.

Comment on this clone: A read error is possible here, since a much larger clone lies one base away. V gene TRBV2 combines with J gene TRBJ1-2, with D perhaps TRBD1 (5 bases). Trimming removed 6 bases from V and 0 bases from J, with 8 bases in between. CDR3 length: 13 amino acids. The germline V gene has CDR1 SNHLY and CDR2 FYNNEI. The CDR3 bases are TGTGCCAGCAGCCGGGACCCTAACTATGGCTACACCTTC. This translates into CASSRDPNYGYTF.

A single count supports this clone. V usage is TRBV5-8 and J usage is TRBJ2-7, with D maybe TRBD1 (6 bases). Trimming took 4 bases from V and 0 from J, leaving 14 bases between them. Germline assignment: CDR1 SGHTS and CDR2 YDEGEE. This CDR3 spans 15 amino acids. The CDR3 region has the DNA TGTGCCAGCAGCCCAACGGTAGGGGGCTCCTACGAGCAGTACTTC. Protein sequence: CASSPTVGGSYEQYF.

This chain links TRBV5-1 with TRBJ2-2; 10 bases align to TRBD2. CDR3 length: 17 residues. Germline assignment: CDR1 SGHRS and CDR2 YFSETQ. J was trimmed by 0 bases and V by 3 bases; bases with no gene match: 5. The CDR3 coding sequence is TGCGCCAGCAGCTGGGCTAGCGGGGGTTCGAACACCGGGGAGCTGTTTTTT. Translating it yields CASSWASGGSNTGELFF.

The V call is TRBV7-2, the J call TRBJ2-7; 7 bases are shared with TRBD1. The CDR3 sequence is 17 residues long. V was pared by 4 bases and J by 2 bases, with 14 bases of the junction left unmatched. From germline, CDR1 is SGHTA and CDR2 FQGNSA. CDR3 nucleotides: TGTGCCAGCAGCTCCAACCACGAACAGGGGTTAACCTACGAGCAGTACTTC. Protein sequence: CASSSNHEQGLTYEQYF.

The genes are TRBV19 and TRBJ2-3; TRBD1 matches at 10 bases. V gave up 7 bases and J gave up 4 bases; unmatched junction bases: 14. This CDR3 is 17 amino acids long. In germline, CDR1 is LNHDA, CDR2 SQIVND (reference sequence). CDR3 DNA sequence: TGTGCCAGTACACCGGGACAGGGGAAAAGTAGGTCAGATACGCAGTATTTT. It yields the protein CASTPGQGKSRSDTQYF. Variable domain in full (rest from reference TRBV19 and TRBJ2-3): DGGITQSPKYLFRKEGQNVTLSCEQNLNHDAMYWYRQDPGQGLRLIYYSQIVNDFQKGDIAEGYSVSREKKESFPLTVTSAQKNPTAFYLCASTPGQGKSRSDTQYFGPGTRLTVL.

V is TRBV7-2 and J is TRBJ2-4, with D possibly matching TRBD1 (6 bases). The ends were cut back, 1 base at V and 0 bases at J, with 13 bases in the middle. From germline, CDR1 is SGHTA and CDR2 FQGNSA. This CDR3 has 17 residues. CDR3 bases: TGTGCCAGCAGCTTAGGTAGGGGGAGCATAGCCAAAAACATTCAGTACTTC. This sequence encodes CASSLGRGSIAKNIQYF.

The rearrangement uses TRBV4-3 and TRBJ2-2, with D uncertain. The CDR3 has 13 residues. Trimming pared 0 bases from V and 2 bases from J, leaving 1 base between. The germline V gene has CDR1 LGHNA and CDR2 YSLEER. CDR3 amino acids: CASSQDNTGELFF. CDR3 coding DNA: TGCGCCAGCAGCCAAGATAACACCGGGGAGCTGTTTTTT.

This clone has a single count. This chain uses TRBV5-6 with TRBJ2-1, with TRBD2 matching 11 bases. The CDR3 loop spans 19 amino acids. Germline V gene data show CDR1 as SGHDT and CDR2 as YYEEEE. J gave up 0 bases and V 3 bases, and 11 bases lay outside the gene matches. CDR3 nucleotide sequence: TGTGCCAGCAGCTCGTCGTCTAGCGGGGGGCAAAGCTCCTACAATGAGCAGTTCTTC. It specifies CASSSSSSGGQSSYNEQFF. Full variable domain (rest looked up from reference TRBV5-6 and TRBJ2-1): DAGVTQSPTHLIKTRGQQVTLRCSPKSGHDTVSWYQQALGQGPQFIFQYYEEEERQRGNFPDRFSGHQFPNYSSELNVNALLLGDSALYLCASSSSSSGGQSSYNEQFFGPGTRLTVL.

This chain connects TRBV11-3 to TRBJ2-3; possibly TRBD1 for D (7 bases). The V gene lost 5 bases and the J gene lost 0 bases, with 15 bases spanning the gap. The CDR3 is 16 residues long. Germline-derived CDR1 and CDR2 are SGHNT and YENEEA. As DNA, the CDR3 is TGTGCCAGCAGCCCAGGGGGGACTCTGAGCACAGATACGCAGTATTTT. It translates to CASSPGGTLSTDTQYF.

V usage is TRBV28 and J usage is TRBJ2-6, with a tentative D call TRBD2 (5 bases). Germline loops: CDR1 MDHEN, CDR2 SYDVKM. The CDR3 contains 17 residues. Trimming left V 0 bases short and J 3 bases short, with 12 bases between. CDR3 loop: CASSLWSGAGGANVLTF. The CDR3 DNA is TGTGCCAGCAGTTTATGGTCGGGTGCGGGTGGGGCCAACGTCCTGACTTTC.

The rearrangement links TRBV4-1 to TRBJ2-7, with 9 bases lining up with TRBD2. This CDR3 is 16 amino acids long. Per germline, CDR1 MGHRA and CDR2 YSYEKL. The junction had 9 bases not matched to a gene; V was cut back by 1 base and J by 5 bases. The CDR3 loop reads CASSQVGASGENEQYF. CDR3 in DNA: TGCGCCAGCAGCCAAGTGGGGGCTAGCGGGGAAAACGAGCAGTACTTC.

The V call is TRBV4-3, the J call TRBJ2-2, with D perhaps matching TRBD1 or TRBD2 (7 bases each). Trimming cost V 4 bases and J 4 bases, with 22 bases left between them. This CDR3 is 18 amino acids long. CDR1 is LGHNA and CDR2 is YSLEER in the germline V gene. DNA of the CDR3: TGCGCCAGCAGCCGGCAAGGGTGGGAGGGGGCGAGCACCGGGGAGCTGTTTTTT. Protein: CASSRQGWEGASTGELFF.

This sequence joins TRBV7-9 and TRBJ2-5; D remains ambiguous. The CDR3 consists of 13 residues. The germline V gene encodes CDR1 SEHNR and CDR2 FQNEAQ (reference sequence). With 2 bases removed from V and 5 bases from J, the gap between germline ends came to 9 bases. The CDR3 sequence: CASSLSYGETQYF. DNA for the CDR3: TGTGCCAGCAGCTTATCTTATGGTGAGACCCAGTACTTC.

The CDR3 loop reads CASSGPGQGGGYEQYF. As DNA, the CDR3 is TGTGCCAGCAGCGGCCCGGGACAGGGGGGCGGGTACGAGCAGTACTTC. V gene TRBV5-4 combines with J gene TRBJ2-7; TRBD1 aligns across 11 bases. Per germline, CDR1 SGHNT and CDR2 YYREEE (reference sequence). The CDR3 runs to 16 residues. V lost 4 bases to trimming and J lost 4 bases; unmatched junction nucleotides: 10.

The rearrangement uses TRBV4-3 and TRBJ2-2; the D gene is possibly TRBD2 (6 bases). The length of the CDR3 is 14 residues. V was pared by 3 bases and J by 7 bases, with 12 bases between. CDR1 is LGHNA, CDR2 YSLEER, per germline. Here the CDR3 reads CASSHLGGGGELFF. For the CDR3, the DNA is TGCGCCAGCAGCCACCTCGGGGGAGGCGGGGAGCTGTTTTTT.

Note on this clone: Other DNA sequences in the same sample also yield this CDR3. The CDR3 spells CASSYSTGGKLFF. In DNA form, the CDR3 reads TGTGCCAGCAGTTACTCCACTGGTGGAAAACTGTTTTTT. The chain has TRBV6-5 and TRBJ1-4; D gene ambiguous. V lost 0 bases and J 10 bases, leaving 9 bases between the germline ends. Germline V lookup: CDR1 MNHEY, CDR2 SVGAGI. This CDR3 has 13 residues.